These 32 T cell receptor beta chains came from one sample sequenced in a study of blood T cell repertoires in COVID-19. The assay was immunoSEQ multiplex PCR, and TCRdb's table has in-frame clones only and misses some. The sample holds 300,000 to 350,000 clones, roughly nine tenths seen once. The source material was peripheral blood. These receptors all stem from a man in his late teens or twenties with active or convalescent COVID-19.

The rearrangement joins TRBV6-5 to TRBJ1-5; the D gene is possibly TRBD1 (5 bases). Per the germline V gene, CDR1 is MNHEY and CDR2 is SVGAGI. This CDR3 has 15 residues. Deletions cut 6 bases from V and 0 bases from J, with 12 bases between. The CDR3 sequence: CASRIGDYSNQPQHF. CDR3 DNA: TGTGCCAGCAGGATAGGGGATTATAGCAATCAGCCCCAGCATTTT.

This chain links TRBV19 with TRBJ1-2; 8 bases line up with TRBD1. Germline values: CDR1 LNHDA, CDR2 SQIVND (reference sequence). The CDR3 length is 14 residues. The junction had 8 bases not matched to a gene; V was cut back by 4 bases and J by 7 bases. CDR3 in amino acids: CASSSRGPHRGYTF. For the CDR3, the DNA is TGTGCCAGTAGTAGCAGGGGGCCACACCGTGGCTACACCTTC. Looking up the rest from reference TRBV19 and TRBJ1-2 gives the full variable domain: DGGITQSPKYLFRKEGQNVTLSCEQNLNHDAMYWYRQDPGQGLRLIYYSQIVNDFQKGDIAEGYSVSREKKESFPLTVTSAQKNPTAFYLCASSSRGPHRGYTFGSGTRLTVV.

This chain uses TRBV15 with TRBJ2-3; TRBD2 matches at 10 bases. Per the germline V gene, CDR1 is LNHNV and CDR2 is YYDKDF (reference sequence). V was clipped by 0 bases and J by 4 bases; unmatched bases: 7. The CDR3 loop spans 17 amino acids. CDR3 nucleotides: TGTGCCACCAGCAGAGATCAAGCGGGGGGGTTTTCAGATACGCAGTATTTT. This encodes CATSRDQAGGFSDTQYF.

The chain combines TRBV6-2 or TRBV6-3 with TRBJ1-1, with D unresolved. Trimming shortened V by 0 bases and J by 1 base, and 9 bases separated the two germline ends. CDR3 length: 15 residues. Germline V lookup: CDR1 MNHEY, CDR2 SVGEGT. CDR3 sequence: CASSYSMVQNTEAFF. The CDR3 DNA follows: TGTGCCAGCAGTTACTCGATGGTACAGAACACTGAAGCTTTCTTT.

The chain joins TRBV5-1 to TRBJ2-7; TRBD1 agrees at 9 bases. This CDR3 comprises 18 residues. J was trimmed by 6 bases and V by 1 base; bases with no gene match: 17. Germline V lookup: CDR1 SGHRS, CDR2 YFSETQ. The CDR3 nucleotides read TGCGCCAGCAGCTTGAGCCGGGGACAGGGCCCGCAGGGGCGCGAGCAGTACTTC. Amino acid sequence: CASSLSRGQGPQGREQYF.

The chain recombines TRBV11-2 with TRBJ2-2; 7 bases agree with TRBD1. CDR3 length: 15 amino acids. Germline V CDR1 and CDR2: SGHAT, FQNNGV. The V gene end was trimmed by 4 bases and the J gene end by 3 bases; junction bases not matched to a gene: 5. The CDR3 sequence: CASSSRDRDTGELFF. The CDR3 DNA is TGTGCCAGCAGCTCCCGGGACAGAGACACCGGGGAGCTGTTTTTT.

This chain links TRBV15 with TRBJ2-1; 7 positions match TRBD2. This CDR3 comprises 12 residues. Per germline, CDR1 LNHNV and CDR2 YYDKDF (reference sequence). The V and J ends lost 5 bases and 9 bases, in that order; junction bases with no gene match: 4. The CDR3 loop is CATSRAGSEQFF. The CDR3 coding sequence is TGTGCCACCAGCCGAGCGGGGAGTGAGCAGTTCTTC.

The rearrangement links TRBV6-5 to TRBJ1-6; a possible D gene is TRBD1 (6 bases). CDR3 length: 16 residues. V dropped 4 bases and J dropped 9 bases, with 19 bases sitting between them. Germline-derived CDR1 and CDR2 are MNHEY and SVGAGI. CDR3 in DNA: TGTGCCAGCAGTTTCACCAACAGGGTATTTAGTTCACCCCTCCACTTT. Translating gives CASSFTNRVFSSPLHF.

This clone was seen just once. This chain connects TRBV18 to TRBJ1-5; unclear D gene. This CDR3 is 14 amino acids long. Trimming cost V 0 bases and J 5 bases, with 8 bases left between them. CDR1 and CDR2 (germline): KGHSH, LQKENI. This CDR3 reads CASSPPETDQPQHF. The CDR3 DNA reads as TGTGCCAGCTCACCACCAGAAACAGATCAGCCCCAGCATTTT.

This chain links TRBV10-1 with TRBJ2-2, with 11 positions matching TRBD2. CDR1 is WNHNN, CDR2 SYGVQD, per germline (reference sequence). The trim removed 3 bases at V and 1 base at J, leaving 10 bases unmatched. CDR3 size: 19 residues. The DNA of the CDR3 is TGCGCCAGCAGTGACCCTCCGACTAGCGGGGACCTGAACACCGGGGAGCTGTTTTTT. As protein: CASSDPPTSGDLNTGELFF.

The chain joins TRBV5-1 to TRBJ2-7, with TRBD1 identical over 11 bases. Germline V CDR1 and CDR2: SGHRS, YFSETQ. With V trimmed by 3 bases and J by 12 bases, 11 bases remained unmatched. This CDR3 has 14 residues. CDR3 in amino acids: CASSSVGQGDIRYF. In DNA form, the CDR3 reads TGCGCCAGCAGCTCGGTGGGACAGGGGGACATTCGGTACTTC.

The V and J genes are TRBV19 and TRBJ2-1; 9 bases align to TRBD1. The CDR3 has 13 amino acids. CDR1 and CDR2 from the germline V gene are LNHDA and SQIVND (reference sequence). The V segment lost 7 bases and the J segment 8 bases; nucleotides outside the gene matches: 6. CDR3 sequence: CASIWTGVDEQFF. The CDR3 DNA reads as TGTGCCAGTATTTGGACAGGGGTGGATGAGCAGTTCTTC.

The V and J genes are TRBV6-6 and TRBJ1-4; tentatively, D is TRBD1 (6 bases). Germline V gene data show CDR1 as MNHNY and CDR2 as SVGAGI (reference sequence). Between the trimmed V and J ends, which lost 7 bases and 6 bases, there was a span of 9 bases. This CDR3 contains 12 residues. CDR3 sequence reads: CASTYRDEKLFF. The CDR3 nucleotides read TGTGCCAGCACCTACAGGGATGAAAAACTGTTTTTT.

This chain connects TRBV7-9 to TRBJ1-2; D possibly corresponds to TRBD1 (5 bases). The CDR3 extends over 16 amino acids. Germline lookup yields CDR1 SEHNR and CDR2 FQNEAQ (reference sequence). Trimming removed 0 bases at V and 4 bases at J, with 15 bases between. CDR3 nucleotide sequence: TGTGCCAGCAGCTTAGCTCGGCAGGGTGTTCTCTATGGCTACACCTTC. This codes for CASSLARQGVLYGYTF.

J is TRBJ2-1 and V is TRBV6-2 or TRBV6-3; D is undetermined. The germline V gene has CDR1 MNHEY and CDR2 SVGEGT. The CDR3 spans 13 residues. Trimming left V 4 bases short and J 0 bases short, with 4 bases between. The chain's CDR3 is CASSWSSYNEQFF. In DNA form, the CDR3 reads TGTGCCAGCAGTTGGAGCTCCTACAATGAGCAGTTCTTC.

The V and J genes are TRBV11-2 and TRBJ2-1; weak D call: TRBD2 (7 bases). V was shortened by 1 base and J by 4 bases, with 11 bases between the two germline ends. CDR3 length: 15 residues. Germline V gene lookup returns CDR1 SGHAT and CDR2 FQNNGV. Here the CDR3 reads CASSLGGGMYNEQFF. Here the CDR3 DNA reads TGTGCCAGCAGCTTAGGCGGGGGCATGTACAATGAGCAGTTCTTC.

J is TRBJ2-6 and V is TRBV19; 7 nucleotides align to TRBD1. The trim removed 1 base at V and 0 bases at J, leaving 0 bases unmatched. The CDR3 has 16 residues. Germline assignment: CDR1 LNHDA and CDR2 SQIVND (reference sequence). This chain's CDR3 is CASSIAGGSGANVLTF. Here the CDR3 DNA reads TGTGCCAGTAGTATAGCAGGGGGCTCTGGGGCCAACGTCCTGACTTTC.

This chain uses TRBV27 with TRBJ2-7; D may be TRBD1 (5 bases). The CDR3 is made up of 14 amino acids. Trimming took off 6 bases at V and 1 base at J, with 13 bases between the two ends. Germline V gene data show CDR1 as MNHEY and CDR2 as SMNVEV (reference sequence). The CDR3 region is CASSRVRASYEQYF. DNA for the CDR3: TGTGCCAGCAGCAGAGTCAGGGCATCCTACGAGCAGTACTTC.

CDR3 sequence: CASSSLTNRVGNTIYF. CDR3 DNA sequence: TGTGCCAGCAGCTCCCTTACTAACAGGGTCGGAAACACCATATATTTT. V usage is TRBV13 and J usage is TRBJ1-3; tentative D call: TRBD1 (6 bases). V lost 4 bases to trimming and J lost 4 bases, with 17 bases between them. Germline V CDR1 and CDR2: PRHDT, FYEKMQ (reference sequence). The CDR3 sequence is 16 residues long. The full variable domain, with the rest looked up from reference TRBV13 and TRBJ1-3, is AAGVIQSPRHLIKEKRETATLKCYPIPRHDTVYWYQQGPGQDPQFLISFYEKMQSDKGSIPDRFSAQQFSDYHSELNMSSLELGDSALYFCASSSLTNRVGNTIYFGEGSWLTVV.

This sequence joins TRBV5-6 and TRBJ2-2; possible D gene TRBD2, 5 bases. From germline, CDR1 is SGHDT and CDR2 YYEEEE. V lost 2 bases and J lost 4, with 15 bases in between. The CDR3 covers 16 residues. CDR3 bases: TGTGCCAGCAGCTTTTCCCCGGGGATAGTCACCGGGGAGCTGTTTTTT. Protein sequence: CASSFSPGIVTGELFF.

The rearrangement joins TRBV28 to TRBJ1-1; a weak D match, TRBD1 (5 bases). The CDR3 is 13 amino acids. CDR1 MDHEN and CDR2 SYDVKM come from the germline V gene. The germline V and J ends were trimmed by 6 bases and 0 bases, with 8 bases remaining between them. The CDR3: CASRTAMNTEAFF. CDR3 DNA: TGTGCCAGCAGGACAGCTATGAACACTGAAGCTTTCTTT.

V gene TRBV12-3 or TRBV12-4 combines with J gene TRBJ1-1, with 7 bases aligning to TRBD1. The CDR3 is made up of 12 amino acids. Trimming cost V 6 bases and J 7 bases; bases outside gene matches: 5. Written as DNA, the CDR3 is TGTGCCAGCAGCCAAGGGACAGTTGAAGCTTTCTTT. It translates to CASSQGTVEAFF.

The chain is built from TRBV7-2 and TRBJ2-5, with unresolved D. This CDR3 is 11 amino acids long. V was shortened by 3 bases and J by 9 bases, with 8 bases between the two germline ends. Germline CDR1 and CDR2: SGHTA and FQGNSA. This CDR3 reads CASSFGFAQYF. As DNA, the CDR3 is TGTGCCAGCAGCTTCGGGTTTGCCCAGTACTTC.

This clone was found once. This chain uses TRBV19 with TRBJ1-5; a weak D match, TRBD1 (6 bases). V lost 7 bases to trimming and J lost 5 bases, with 15 bases between them. Germline CDR1 and CDR2: LNHDA and SQIVND (reference sequence). The CDR3 is made up of 14 amino acids. The CDR3 is CASTPGTRYQPQHF. Written as DNA, the CDR3 is TGTGCCAGTACCCCCGGGACACGATATCAGCCCCAGCATTTT.

The chain uses TRBV24-1 and TRBJ2-1, with D possibly TRBD2 on 5 matching bases. CDR1 and CDR2 (germline): KGHDR, SFDVKD. The V gene lost 5 bases and the J gene lost 0 bases, with 10 bases spanning the gap. The CDR3 sequence is 15 residues long. The CDR3 is CATSGERTSYNEQFF. The DNA of the CDR3 is TGTGCCACCAGTGGGGAGCGGACCTCCTACAATGAGCAGTTCTTC.

The CDR3 spells CSVSGEATDTQYF. The CDR3 nucleotides are TGCAGCGTTTCTGGGGAGGCCACAGATACGCAGTATTTT. The rearrangement links TRBV29-1 to TRBJ2-3; TRBD2 is a possible D gene (6 bases). The length of the CDR3 is 13 residues. Germline V gene data show CDR1 as SQVTM and CDR2 as ANQGSEA. Trimming shortened V by 5 bases and J by 2 bases, and 11 bases separated the two germline ends.

Written as DNA, the CDR3 is TGTGCCAGCAGCGCTACAGGGAATCAGCCCCAGCATTTT. This encodes CASSATGNQPQHF. This chain uses TRBV7-3 with TRBJ1-5, with D maybe TRBD1 (6 bases). CDR1 is SGHTA and CDR2 is FQGTGA in the germline V gene. The CDR3 is 13 amino acids. V shed 5 bases and J shed 4 bases, with 9 bases lying between them.

The chain employs TRBV5-5 and TRBJ1-6; a possible D gene is TRBD1 (5 bases). Germline-derived CDR1 and CDR2 are SGHKS and YYEKEE (reference sequence). The CDR3 consists of 16 residues. With 4 bases removed from V and 4 bases from J, the gap between germline ends came to 15 bases. For the CDR3, the DNA is TGTGCCAGCAGCCCGCTAAACGGGGGTTATAATTCACCCCTCCACTTT. Translating gives CASSPLNGGYNSPLHF.

The V and J genes are TRBV4-1 and TRBJ1-5; TRBD1 agrees at 12 bases. V lost 3 bases to trimming and J lost 3 bases; unmatched junction nucleotides: 9. In germline, CDR1 is MGHRA, CDR2 YSYEKL. The CDR3 is 18 amino acids. CDR3 sequence: CASSQTGQGAPVNQPQHF. CDR3 DNA: TGCGCCAGCAGCCAGACGGGACAGGGGGCCCCGGTCAATCAGCCCCAGCATTTT.

This chain uses TRBV28 with TRBJ2-2; TRBD1 might be the D (5 bases). The CDR3 is made up of 15 amino acids. From germline, CDR1 is MDHEN and CDR2 SYDVKM. Deletions cut 3 bases from V and 2 bases from J, with 10 bases between. Written as DNA, the CDR3 is TGTGCCAGCAGTTTCGGTGGGGCCAACACCGGGGAGCTGTTTTTT. Amino acid sequence: CASSFGGANTGELFF.

The gene calls are TRBV6-5 and TRBJ2-7; D is unclear. This CDR3 is 11 amino acids long. Germline CDR1 and CDR2: MNHEY and SVGAGI. Trimming pared 7 bases from V and 2 bases from J, leaving 6 bases between. DNA for the CDR3: TGTGCCAGCACGGTAACCTACGAGCAGTACTTC. It yields the protein CASTVTYEQYF.

The rearrangement joins TRBV28 to TRBJ1-2, with a weak D call TRBD1 (5 bases). V was trimmed by 6 bases and J by 3 bases, leaving 8 bases between them. Germline V gene data show CDR1 as MDHEN and CDR2 as SYDVKM. The CDR3 has 12 residues. Here the CDR3 reads CASRGLYYGYTF. CDR3 DNA sequence: TGTGCCAGCAGGGGACTGTACTATGGCTACACCTTC.